This is a list of T cell receptor beta chains from one sample in a study of T cells in localized non-small cell lung cancer. Method: immunoSEQ multiplex PCR; TCRdb's copy keeps in-frame clones and lacks some. The table includes fewer than 40,000 clones, 88% detected once. The material sequenced was peripheral blood mononuclear cells, taken before any cancer treatment. These receptors were obtained from a woman aged 40 to 75 with stage III lung adenocarcinoma. CDR3s include the opening cysteine and the closing phenylalanine or tryptophan. The D gene is left open where the match is weak. Clone sizes are given selectively: once, few, many, or a class where the clone is expanded.

j_gene	d_gene	v_gene	abundance	CDR3nt	CDR3aa
TRBJ2-2	TRBD1	TRBV29-1	.	TGCAGCGCCTTTACAGGGGGCAACACCGGGGAGCTGTTTTTT	CSAFTGGNTGELFF
TRBJ1-1	TRBD1	TRBV6-6	.	TGTGCCAGCAGAACGCAGGGGGTGCAAGCTTTCTTT	CASRTQGVQAFF
TRBJ2-3	.	TRBV7-2	.	TGTGCCAGCAGCTCCGAACTCGCAGATACGCAGTATTTT	CASSSELADTQYF
TRBJ2-5	.	TRBV5-1	.	TGCGCCAGCAGCTTACTTAGTGGTTCGGAGACCCAGTACTTC	CASSLLSGSETQYF
TRBJ2-1	.	TRBV7-8	.	TGTGCCAGCAGCCCATTCTACAATGAGCAGTTCTTC	CASSPFYNEQFF
TRBJ2-7	.	TRBV6-5	.	TGTGCCAGCAGCACGACAGGCTACGAGCAGTACTTC	CASSTTGYEQYF
TRBJ2-1	.	TRBV6-1	.	TGTGCCAGCAGTTCTGACAGGTCGTGGGAGCAGTTCTTC	CASSSDRSWEQFF
TRBJ1-6	.	TRBV6-1	.	TGTGCCAGCAGTGCACTGTCACAAAATTCACCCCTCCACTTT	CASSALSQNSPLHF
TRBJ2-5	TRBD1	TRBV6-5	.	TGTGCCACCAGTCCTCACGACAGGGATGGAGAGACCCAGTACTTC	CATSPHDRDGETQYF
TRBJ2-7	.	TRBV28	.	TGTGCCAGCAGCCCTCAGGGATTCTCCTACGAGCAGTACTTC	CASSPQGFSYEQYF
TRBJ1-2	.	TRBV28	.	TGTGCCAGCAGTCCGCCTTACAGGGTGTCGGGACCCTATGGCTACACCTTC	CASSPPYRVSGPYGYTF
TRBJ1-2	.	TRBV19	.	TGTGCCAGTAGTGACCGGGACACGGACGTGGGCTACACCTTC	CASSDRDTDVGYTF
TRBJ2-7	.	TRBV28	.	TGTGCCAGCAGCCAACCTTGGGGGGTGGGCACTTACGAGCAGTACTTC	CASSQPWGVGTYEQYF
TRBJ1-5	.	TRBV2	.	TGTGCCAGCAGTGATAGCAATCAGCCCCAGCATTTT	CASSDSNQPQHF
TRBJ1-1	TRBD1	TRBV19	once	TGTGCCAGTAGTATCCGAGGGGGCTGGACTGAAGCTTTCTTT	CASSIRGGWTEAFF
TRBJ2-1	TRBD2	TRBV5-4	once	TGTGCCAGCAGCTTAGGCGGCGGGGGGGCGACCGATGAGCAGTTCTTC	CASSLGGGGATDEQFF
TRBJ2-7	TRBD2	TRBV28	.	TGTGCCAGCACGAGCGGGGGGCCCTACGAGCAGTACTTC	CASTSGGPYEQYF